These T cell receptor beta chains were read from a single sample in a study of CD8+ T cells in alopecia areata. Data came from immunoSEQ multiplex PCR; TCRdb stores just in-frame clones and leaves some out. The table includes about 64,000 clones, 46% detected once. The specimen was CD8+ T cells sorted from blood, collected at roughly week 36, from a patient treated with tofacitinib. Receptor source: a human donor with alopecia areata. CDR3s include the opening cysteine and the closing phenylalanine or tryptophan. D genes are given only for firm matches. Not all rows give a size; the values are once, few, many and, for expanded clones, a class.

clone_size: NA
j_call: TRBJ2-5
d_call: TRBD2
v_call: TRBV9
cdr3_aa: CASSAGGPLETQYF
cdr3_nt: TGTGCCAGCAGCGCGGGAGGGCCATTGGAGACCCAGTACTTC

clone_size: NA
j_call: TRBJ2-5
d_call: NA
v_call: TRBV11-2
cdr3_aa: CASSSVETQYF
cdr3_nt: TGTGCCAGCAGCTCTGTGGAGACCCAGTACTTC

clone_size: NA
j_call: TRBJ2-5
d_call: NA
v_call: TRBV7-8
cdr3_aa: CASSLDAYPRVETQYF
cdr3_nt: TGTGCCAGCAGCTTAGATGCCTACCCCCGCGTCGAGACCCAGTACTTC

clone_size: NA
j_call: TRBJ2-1
d_call: TRBD1
v_call: TRBV6-5
cdr3_aa: CASSPRTGANEQFF
cdr3_nt: TGTGCCAGCAGTCCCCGGACAGGGGCCAATGAGCAGTTCTTC

clone_size: few
j_call: TRBJ2-1
d_call: TRBD2
v_call: TRBV29-1
cdr3_aa: CSVFLAETPNEQFF
cdr3_nt: TGCAGCGTATTTCTAGCGGAGACCCCCAATGAGCAGTTCTTC

clone_size: NA
j_call: TRBJ1-1
d_call: TRBD1
v_call: TRBV9
cdr3_aa: CASNSGGGTEAFF
cdr3_nt: TGTGCCAGCAACTCAGGGGGCGGCACTGAAGCTTTCTTT

clone_size: NA
j_call: TRBJ2-7
d_call: TRBD2
v_call: TRBV9
cdr3_aa: CASSVEAGVFYEQYF
cdr3_nt: TGTGCCAGCAGCGTAGAAGCGGGAGTGTTCTACGAGCAGTACTTC

clone_size: NA
j_call: TRBJ2-1
d_call: NA
v_call: TRBV5-6
cdr3_aa: CASSLGSSNEQFF
cdr3_nt: TGTGCCAGCAGCTTGGGGTCTAGCAATGAGCAGTTCTTC

clone_size: NA
j_call: TRBJ1-1
d_call: NA
v_call: TRBV7-9
cdr3_aa: CASSFSGEEAFF
cdr3_nt: TGTGCCAGCAGCTTCTCCGGGGAGGAAGCTTTCTTT

clone_size: NA
j_call: TRBJ1-1
d_call: NA
v_call: TRBV5-6
cdr3_aa: CAGGLDGTEAFF
cdr3_nt: TGTGCCGGGGGGTTGGACGGCACTGAAGCTTTCTTT

clone_size: NA
j_call: TRBJ2-7
d_call: TRBD1
v_call: TRBV4-1
cdr3_aa: CASSQGQGSEQYF
cdr3_nt: TGCGCCAGCAGCCAAGGACAGGGCTCCGAGCAGTACTTC

clone_size: NA
j_call: TRBJ2-2
d_call: NA
v_call: TRBV29-1
cdr3_aa: CSVDTGQSSGELFF
cdr3_nt: TGCAGCGTTGACACAGGACAAAGTTCCGGGGAGCTGTTTTTT